This T cell receptor (beta chain) comes out of a study of lymphopenia after photon versus proton radiotherapy. Study results and caveats: Under photons, naive T cells and diversity fell while effector/memory populations rose. Oligoclonal CD8+ Temra expansion after nadir drove photon patients' diversity drop. Only patients who died were analyzed for survival; proton advantage is unproven. A bigger post-nadir fall in TCR diversity correlated inversely with survival time in deceased patients.

In regard to this clone: As yet, its antigen is unknown.

The protocol was immunoSEQ multiplex PCR, while the TCRdb copy is restricted to in-frame clones and leaves out a portion. The table includes about 30,000 clones, roughly 90% detected once. The germline CDR1 and CDR2 sequences are MGHDK and SYGVNS. V was trimmed by 3 bases and J by 9 bases, leaving 15 bases between them. This CDR3 comprises 13 residues. This clonotype originated in a woman aged 45 to 65 with pancreatic cancer. The sample was peripheral blood, taken from a patient treated with photon-based radiotherapy. J is TRBJ2-7 and V is TRBV25-1; D is unclear. Here the CDR3 DNA reads TGTGCCAGCAGTGAGATCGGCCTCGCTGGGCAGTACTTC. This sequence encodes CASSEIGLAGQYF.